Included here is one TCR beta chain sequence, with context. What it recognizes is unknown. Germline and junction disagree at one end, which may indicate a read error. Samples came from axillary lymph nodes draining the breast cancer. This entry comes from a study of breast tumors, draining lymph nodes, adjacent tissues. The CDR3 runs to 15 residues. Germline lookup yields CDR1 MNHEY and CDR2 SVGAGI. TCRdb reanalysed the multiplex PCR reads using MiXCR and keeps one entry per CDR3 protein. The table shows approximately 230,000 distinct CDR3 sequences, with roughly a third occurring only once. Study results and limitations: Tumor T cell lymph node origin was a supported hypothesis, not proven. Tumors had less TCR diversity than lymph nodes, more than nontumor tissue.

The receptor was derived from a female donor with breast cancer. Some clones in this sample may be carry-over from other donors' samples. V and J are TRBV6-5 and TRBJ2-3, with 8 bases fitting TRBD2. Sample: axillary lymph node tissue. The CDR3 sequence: CTSSWGAGVADTQYF. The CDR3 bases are TGTACCAGCAGTTGGGGAGCGGGAGTGGCAGATACGCAGTATTTT.